These 25 T cell receptor beta chains came from one sample sequenced in a study of OX40 agonist ivuxolimab in advanced cancers. Generated by immunoSEQ multiplex PCR, the TCRdb table keeps only in-frame clones and is missing some. The table shows roughly 40,000 clones, with about 88% occurring only once. The input for sequencing was CD4+ or CD8+ T cells sorted from blood, taken in a trial of the OX40 agonist ivuxolimab. These receptors all come from an adult with an advanced solid tumor such as melanoma, head and neck, liver or kidney cancer.

This chain uses TRBV18 with TRBJ2-2; 10 bases map to TRBD1. V lost 4 bases and J lost 3; bases outside the gene matches: 8. Germline loops: CDR1 KGHSH, CDR2 LQKENI. The CDR3 is 17 amino acids. This CDR3 reads CASSLSTGTGDTGELFF. The CDR3 nucleotides are TGTGCCAGCTCACTTTCGACCGGGACAGGGGACACCGGGGAGCTGTTTTTT.

This rearrangement joins TRBV7-6 to TRBJ2-5; the D is unclear. Germline lookup yields CDR1 SGHVS and CDR2 FNYEAQ. Deletions cut 7 bases from V and 1 base from J, with 10 bases between. CDR3 length equals 13 residues. CDR3 amino acids: CASTPPLQETQYF. As DNA, the CDR3 is TGTGCCAGCACCCCGCCCCTCCAAGAGACCCAGTACTTC.

The chain recombines TRBV4-1 with TRBJ1-2; the D gene is possibly TRBD1 (5 bases). Trimming left V 3 bases short and J 3 bases short, with 14 bases between. Looked up from germline, CDR1 is MGHRA and CDR2 is YSYEKL. The CDR3 totals 15 residues. This CDR3 reads CASSHSLGGDYGYTF. CDR3 sequence (DNA): TGCGCCAGCAGCCACAGCCTTGGGGGTGACTATGGCTACACCTTC.

The gene calls are TRBV30 and TRBJ2-1, with 8 bases aligning to TRBD2. V trimming: 4 bases; J trimming: 8 bases; junction bases outside the gene matches: 7. Germline V lookup: CDR1 GTSNPN, CDR2 SVGIG (reference sequence). The CDR3 length is 13 residues. Here the CDR3 DNA reads TGTGCCTGGACGGGAGGGGTAAGGGATGAGCAGTTCTTC. Translation: CAWTGGVRDEQFF.

The chain carries TRBV19 and TRBJ1-1, with D hard to call. CDR1 is LNHDA, CDR2 SQIVND, per germline (reference sequence). The V and J ends lost 2 bases and 1 base respectively, with 14 bases between them. The CDR3 is made up of 16 amino acids. Written as DNA, the CDR3 is TGTGCCAGTAGTATATCGCAGGCCGGTAGGAACACTGAAGCTTTCTTT. Translating it yields CASSISQAGRNTEAFF.

The count of this clone is one. The chain links TRBV7-8 to TRBJ2-1; D perhaps matches TRBD2 (6 bases). This CDR3 has 16 amino acids. Per the germline V gene, CDR1 is SGHVS and CDR2 is FQNEAQ. Trimming took 1 base from V and 10 from J, leaving 20 bases between them. In DNA, the CDR3 is TGTGCCAGCAGCTTAGACGGGGGAACTCGGTTATGGGAGCAGTTCTTC. This sequence encodes CASSLDGGTRLWEQFF.

The CDR3 coding sequence is TGTGCCAGTAGCCCCCGGTTGGGTGACGAGCAGTACTTC. Translated, it gives CASSPRLGDEQYF. The chain has TRBV7-9 and TRBJ2-7, with no clear D. The CDR3 has 13 amino acids. The V end was cut by 9 bases, the J end by 5 bases, with 17 bases between. CDR1 is SEHNR, CDR2 FQNEAQ, per germline (reference sequence).

The chain uses TRBV6-1 and TRBJ1-2; possible D gene TRBD1, 5 bases. This CDR3 has 12 residues. CDR1 is MNHNS, CDR2 SASEGT, per germline. Trimming cost V 4 bases and J 6 bases, with 9 bases left between them. Here the CDR3 reads CASSVWGDGYTF. In nucleotides, the CDR3 is TGTGCCAGCAGTGTTTGGGGCGATGGCTACACCTTC.

The chain joins TRBV29-1 to TRBJ2-7; D call uncertain. The CDR3 covers 13 residues. The germline V gene has CDR1 SQVTM and CDR2 ANQGSEA. Trimming took off 7 bases at V and 3 bases at J, with 16 bases between the two ends. The CDR3, as DNA: TGCAGCGGGATGGGGTCAGACTTCTACGAGCAGTACTTC. As protein: CSGMGSDFYEQYF.

This chain joins TRBV6-1 and TRBJ1-2; D may be TRBD1 (6 bases). Looked up from germline, CDR1 is MNHNS and CDR2 is SASEGT. This CDR3 is 12 amino acids long. V was cut by 7 bases and J by 6 bases, with 12 bases left in between. DNA of the CDR3: TGTGCCAGCACCTGGGGGGGGCATGGCTACACCTTC. Its translation: CASTWGGHGYTF.

CDR3 DNA: TGTGCCAGCAGTTTAAATGCAGGGGGCGGGAGGGACGAGCAGTACTTC. Its protein is CASSLNAGGGRDEQYF. The chain is built from TRBV27 and TRBJ2-7, with D maybe TRBD2 (9 bases). Germline CDR1 and CDR2: MNHEY and SMNVEV (reference sequence). Trimming removed 2 bases at V and 5 bases at J, with 19 bases between. The CDR3 loop spans 16 amino acids.

This chain uses TRBV29-1 with TRBJ1-1, with D unresolved. V was trimmed by 1 base and J by 6 bases, leaving 3 bases between them. The V gene's germline CDR1 is SQVTM and CDR2 ANQGSEA. The CDR3 runs to 10 residues. DNA of the CDR3: TGCAGCGTTGAAGTAGCTGAAGCTTTCTTT. This codes for CSVEVAEAFF.

The chain uses TRBV5-6 and TRBJ2-5; possible D gene TRBD1, 6 bases. CDR3 length: 15 residues. Trimming left V 4 bases short and J 2 bases short, with 15 bases between. In germline, CDR1 is SGHDT, CDR2 YYEEEE. The DNA of the CDR3 is TGTGCCAGCAGCCGACGGACAGCTTTACAAGAGACCCAGTACTTC. Protein product: CASSRRTALQETQYF.

The V gene is TRBV11-3, the J gene TRBJ2-6; a weak D match, TRBD2 (5 bases). Germline V CDR1 and CDR2: SGHNT, YENEEA. Trimming pared 1 base from V and 4 bases from J, leaving 11 bases between. The CDR3 has 16 amino acids. CDR3 sequence (DNA): TGTGCCAGCAGCTTAGGGGCGGGTTTAGGGGCCAACGTCCTGACTTTC. The encoded protein is CASSLGAGLGANVLTF. Variable domain in full (rest from reference TRBV11-3 and TRBJ2-6): EAGVVQSPRYKIIEKKQPVAFWCNPISGHNTLYWYLQNLGQGPELLIRYENEEAVDDSQLPKDRFSAERLKGVDSTLKIQPAELGDSAVYLCASSLGAGLGANVLTFGAGSRLTVL.

The genes are TRBV7-2 and TRBJ2-2; D remains unclear. Germline-derived CDR1 and CDR2 are SGHTA and FQGNSA. This CDR3 has 15 residues. Trimming took 3 bases from V and 6 from J, leaving 14 bases between them. This chain's CDR3 is CASSFPLELPGELFF. DNA of the CDR3: TGTGCCAGCAGCTTTCCTTTAGAGCTACCCGGGGAGCTGTTTTTT.

The rearrangement links TRBV6-5 to TRBJ1-3; D unresolved. The germline gives CDR1 MNHEY, CDR2 SVGAGI. CDR3 length equals 14 residues. Trimming removed 5 bases from V and 0 bases from J, with 8 bases in between. This chain's CDR3 is CASSPWGSGNTIYF. As DNA, the CDR3 is TGTGCCAGCAGTCCATGGGGCTCTGGAAACACCATATATTTT.

The chain employs TRBV7-6 and TRBJ2-3; unclear D gene. V was shortened by 4 bases and J by 0 bases, with 11 bases between the two germline ends. The CDR3 sequence is 15 residues long. Looked up from germline, CDR1 is SGHVS and CDR2 is FNYEAQ. For the CDR3, the DNA is TGTGCCAGCAGCTACTCCGCCTCTAGCACAGATACGCAGTATTTT. This sequence encodes CASSYSASSTDTQYF.

This clone was recorded only once. The rearrangement links TRBV4-1 to TRBJ2-5; 9 positions agree with TRBD2. The CDR3 length is 15 residues. V dropped 4 bases and J dropped 5; count of bases not matched to a gene: 8. The V gene's germline CDR1 is MGHRA and CDR2 YSYEKL. CDR3: CASSPGGGGAETQYF. CDR3 nucleotides: TGCGCCAGCAGCCCCGGAGGCGGGGGGGCCGAGACCCAGTACTTC.

This chain joins TRBV27 and TRBJ2-7; no definite D call. CDR3 length equals 13 residues. Germline V lookup: CDR1 MNHEY, CDR2 SMNVEV (reference sequence). V was pared by 5 bases and J by 2 bases, with 10 bases between. The CDR3 DNA reads as TGTGCCAGCAGTCTGAGTGGTCCCTACGAGCAGTACTTC. This codes for CASSLSGPYEQYF.

The V call is TRBV9, the J call TRBJ2-3; no definite D call. V was trimmed by 0 bases and J by 0 bases, leaving 5 bases between them. This CDR3 spans 14 amino acids. Germline V gene lookup returns CDR1 SGDLS and CDR2 YYNGEE. CDR3 sequence reads: CASSVEGSTDTQYF. The CDR3, as DNA: TGTGCCAGCAGCGTAGAAGGGAGCACAGATACGCAGTATTTT.

This clone was observed once. The V call is TRBV6-6, the J call TRBJ2-1; D unclear. The germline CDR1 and CDR2 sequences are MNHNY and SVGAGI (reference sequence). CDR3 length: 16 amino acids. The germline V and J ends were trimmed by 0 bases and 0 bases, with 9 bases remaining between them. The CDR3 sequence: CASSYSIGSSYNEQFF. The CDR3 coding sequence is TGTGCCAGCAGTTACTCGATAGGCAGCTCCTACAATGAGCAGTTCTTC.

The V gene is TRBV7-2, the J gene TRBJ2-3; D is unresolved. CDR1 is SGHTA and CDR2 is FQGNSA in the germline V gene. V shed 3 bases and J shed 5 bases, with 12 bases lying between them. The length of the CDR3 is 14 residues. The CDR3 spells CASSFMASEDTQYF. The CDR3 DNA is TGTGCCAGCAGCTTTATGGCTTCTGAAGATACGCAGTATTTT.

The gene calls are TRBV7-2 and TRBJ2-3, with D unclear. Trimming left V 5 bases short and J 1 base short, with 13 bases between. This CDR3 spans 15 amino acids. Germline V gene lookup returns CDR1 SGHTA and CDR2 FQGNSA. CDR3 protein: CASSIELSGTDTQYF. The DNA for the CDR3 is TGTGCCAGCAGCATCGAACTGAGCGGCACAGATACGCAGTATTTT. The full variable domain, with the rest looked up from reference TRBV7-2 and TRBJ2-3, is GAGVSQSPSNKVTEKGKDVELRCDPISGHTALYWYRQSLGQGLEFLIYFQGNSAPDKSGLPSDRFSAERTGGSVSTLTIQRTQQEDSAVYLCASSIELSGTDTQYFGPGTRLTVL.

The rearrangement links TRBV19 to TRBJ1-1; D gene unclear. This CDR3 region has 10 residues. Germline V gene sequence: CDR1 LNHDA, CDR2 SQIVND (reference sequence). The V end lost 8 bases, the J end lost 11 bases, and 12 bases lay between the germline ends. This CDR3 reads CASEGALAFF. The CDR3 nucleotides read TGTGCCAGTGAGGGAGCCCTGGCTTTCTTT.

Only a few counts were recorded for this clone. This chain connects TRBV7-6 to TRBJ2-5, with 8 bases matching TRBD2. The V gene end was trimmed by 8 bases and the J gene end by 3 bases; junction bases not matched to a gene: 11. Germline V gives CDR1 SGHVS, CDR2 FNYEAQ. The CDR3 contains 15 residues. The CDR3 region is CASGQRGPIKETQYF. The DNA of the CDR3 is TGTGCCAGCGGACAGCGGGGGCCGATTAAAGAGACCCAGTACTTC. The complete variable domain, with remaining parts taken from reference TRBV7-6 and TRBJ2-5, reads GAGVSQSPRYKVTKRGQDVALRCDPISGHVSLYWYRQALGQGPEFLTYFNYEAQQDKSGLPNDRFSAERPEGSISTLTIQRTEQRDSAMYRCASGQRGPIKETQYFGPGTRLLVL.